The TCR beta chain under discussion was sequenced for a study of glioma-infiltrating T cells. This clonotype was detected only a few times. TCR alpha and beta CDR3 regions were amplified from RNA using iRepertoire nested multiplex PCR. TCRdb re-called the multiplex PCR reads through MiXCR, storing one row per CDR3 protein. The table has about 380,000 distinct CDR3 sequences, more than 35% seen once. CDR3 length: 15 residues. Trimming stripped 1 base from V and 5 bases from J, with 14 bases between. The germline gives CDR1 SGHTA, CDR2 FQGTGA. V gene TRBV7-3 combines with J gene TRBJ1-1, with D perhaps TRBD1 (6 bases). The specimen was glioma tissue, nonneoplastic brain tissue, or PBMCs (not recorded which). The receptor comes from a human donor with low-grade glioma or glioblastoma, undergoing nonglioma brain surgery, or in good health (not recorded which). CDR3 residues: CASSLRGRVGTEAFF. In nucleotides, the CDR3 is TGTGCCAGCAGCTTAAGGGGGCGGGTTGGTACTGAAGCTTTCTTT.